This TCR beta chain was sequenced during a study of shared clonotypes between healthy human individuals. General observations from the study: Sequencing depth was expected to influence donor clonotype sharing.

Clones were sequenced by immunoSEQ multiplex PCR, and TCRdb holds only the in-frame ones, with some missing. Of roughly 2,500,000 clones in the sample, 80% to 95% were seen once. Details on this clone: Its antigen is not identified.

The clonotype was recovered from a man between 18 and 29 years old in good health. Some clones in this sample may be carry-over from other donors' samples. The sample taken for sequencing was naive CD4+ T cells from PBMCs. Regarding subset: CD45RA+ positively selected.

The DNA of the CDR3 is TGTGCCAGCAGTTTCGAGACAGGGATGGGGCCAGATGGCTACACCTTC. Translating gives CASSFETGMGPDGYTF. The chain combines TRBV6-5 with TRBJ1-2; TRBD1 agrees at 7 bases. The CDR3 covers 16 residues. V was pared by 4 bases and J by 6 bases, with 14 bases of the junction left unmatched. Germline V gene sequence: CDR1 MNHEY, CDR2 SVGAGI.